This T cell receptor (beta chain) came from a study of blood T cells in healthy people across ages. General observations from the study: Total diversity from one million sequenced T cells was likely underestimated.

The CDR3 covers 15 residues. Germline V lookup: CDR1 SGHAT, CDR2 FQNNGV. Trimming removed 4 bases from V and 0 bases from J, with 12 bases in between. This clonotype was seen only once. Its antigen is not identified. Aged roughly 6 to 100, donors were systemically healthy Caucasians from Russia. They isolated at least 7 million PBMCs from each sample. Extractions gave at least 5 micrograms of total RNA per sample. The second PCR ran about 6 to 12 cycles with a sample-barcoded 5' primer and J-beta primers. TCRdb reprocessed the 5' RACE reads with MiXCR, giving one entry per CDR3 protein. The sample includes about 640,000 distinct CDR3 sequences, 58% of them seen just once.

V usage is TRBV11-2 and J usage is TRBJ2-5; perhaps TRBD2 as D (6 bases). Sequenced input: blood. The origin of this receptor is a man in his 60s in good health. CDR3 coding DNA: TGTGCCAGCAGCTCCAGTCGGGGGTACCAAGAGACCCAGTACTTC. Translation gives CASSSSRGYQETQYF.